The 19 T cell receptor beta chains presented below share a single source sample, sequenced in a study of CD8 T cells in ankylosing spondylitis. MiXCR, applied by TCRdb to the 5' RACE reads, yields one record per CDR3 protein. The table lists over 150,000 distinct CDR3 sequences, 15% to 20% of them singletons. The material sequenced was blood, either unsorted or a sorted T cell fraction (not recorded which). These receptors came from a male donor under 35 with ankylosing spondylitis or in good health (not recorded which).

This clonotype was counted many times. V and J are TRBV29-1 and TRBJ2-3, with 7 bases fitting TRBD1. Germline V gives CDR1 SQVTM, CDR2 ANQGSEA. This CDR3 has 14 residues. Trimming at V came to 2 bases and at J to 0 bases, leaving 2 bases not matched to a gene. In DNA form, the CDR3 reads TGCAGCGTTGAATCGGGACAGAGCACAGATACGCAGTATTTT. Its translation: CSVESGQSTDTQYF.

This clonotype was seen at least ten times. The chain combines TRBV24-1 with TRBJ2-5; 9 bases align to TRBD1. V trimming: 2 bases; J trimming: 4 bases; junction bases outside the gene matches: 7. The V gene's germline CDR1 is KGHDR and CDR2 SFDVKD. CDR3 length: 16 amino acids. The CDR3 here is CATSDSPGQGPETQYF. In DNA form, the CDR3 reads TGTGCCACCAGTGATTCACCGGGACAGGGTCCAGAGACCCAGTACTTC.

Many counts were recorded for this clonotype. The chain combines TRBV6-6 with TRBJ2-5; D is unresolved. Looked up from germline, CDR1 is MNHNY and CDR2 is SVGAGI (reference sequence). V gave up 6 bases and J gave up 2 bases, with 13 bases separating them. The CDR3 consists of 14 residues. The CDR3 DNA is TGTGCCAGCAGCTCTTTAACCGGGCAAGAGACCCAGTACTTC. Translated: CASSSLTGQETQYF.

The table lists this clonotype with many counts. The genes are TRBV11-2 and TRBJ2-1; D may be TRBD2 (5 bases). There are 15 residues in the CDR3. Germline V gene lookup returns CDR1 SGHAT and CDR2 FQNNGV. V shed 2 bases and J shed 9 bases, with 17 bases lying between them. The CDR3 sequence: CASSLPLVEEGEQFF. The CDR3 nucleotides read TGTGCCAGCAGCTTACCACTAGTTGAAGAGGGTGAGCAGTTCTTC. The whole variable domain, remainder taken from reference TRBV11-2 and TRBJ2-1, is EAGVAQSPRYKIIEKRQSVAFWCNPISGHATLYWYQQILGQGPKLLIQFQNNGVVDDSQLPKDRFSAERLKGVDSTLKIQPAKLEDSAVYLCASSLPLVEEGEQFFGPGTRLTVL.

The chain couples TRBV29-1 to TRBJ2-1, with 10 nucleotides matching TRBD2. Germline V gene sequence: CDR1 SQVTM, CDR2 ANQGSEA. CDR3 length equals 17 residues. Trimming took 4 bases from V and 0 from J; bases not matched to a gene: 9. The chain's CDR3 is CSVVGLANQISYNEQFF. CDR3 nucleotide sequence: TGCAGCGTTGTGGGACTAGCGAATCAAATCTCCTACAATGAGCAGTTCTTC.

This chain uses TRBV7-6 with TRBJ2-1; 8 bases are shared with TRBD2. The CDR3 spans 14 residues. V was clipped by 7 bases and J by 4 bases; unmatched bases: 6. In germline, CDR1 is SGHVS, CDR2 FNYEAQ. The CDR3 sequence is CASTGREGYNEQFF. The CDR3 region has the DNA TGTGCCAGCACCGGGAGGGAGGGGTACAATGAGCAGTTCTTC. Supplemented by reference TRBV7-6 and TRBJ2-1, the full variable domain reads GAGVSQSPRYKVTKRGQDVALRCDPISGHVSLYWYRQALGQGPEFLTYFNYEAQQDKSGLPNDRFSAERPEGSISTLTIQRTEQRDSAMYRCASTGREGYNEQFFGPGTRLTVL.

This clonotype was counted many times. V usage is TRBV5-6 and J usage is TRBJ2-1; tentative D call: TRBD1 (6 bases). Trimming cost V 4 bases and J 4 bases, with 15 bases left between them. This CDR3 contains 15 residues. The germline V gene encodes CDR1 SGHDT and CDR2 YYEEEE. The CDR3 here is CASSITGRLYNEQFF. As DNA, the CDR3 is TGTGCCAGCAGCATCACAGGGAGACTTTACAATGAGCAGTTCTTC.

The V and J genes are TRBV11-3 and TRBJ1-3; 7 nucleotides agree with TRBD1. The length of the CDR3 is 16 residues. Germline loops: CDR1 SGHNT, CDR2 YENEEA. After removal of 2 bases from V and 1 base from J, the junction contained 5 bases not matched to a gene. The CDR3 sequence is CASSLRDSRSGNTIYF. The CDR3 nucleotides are TGTGCCAGCAGCTTAAGGGACAGCAGGTCTGGAAACACCATATATTTT.

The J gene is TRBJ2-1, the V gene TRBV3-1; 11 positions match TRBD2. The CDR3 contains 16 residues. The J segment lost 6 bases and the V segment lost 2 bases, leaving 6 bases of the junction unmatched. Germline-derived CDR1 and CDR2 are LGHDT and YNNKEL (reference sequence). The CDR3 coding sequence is TGTGCCAGCAGCCAACTAGCGGGAGGTCGTTTCAATGAGCAGTTCTTC. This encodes CASSQLAGGRFNEQFF.

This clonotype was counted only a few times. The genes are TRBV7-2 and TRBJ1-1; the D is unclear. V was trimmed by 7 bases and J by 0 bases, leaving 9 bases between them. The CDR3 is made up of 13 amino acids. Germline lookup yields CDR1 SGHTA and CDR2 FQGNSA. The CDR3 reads CASTNSLNTEAFF. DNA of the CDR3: TGTGCCAGCACCAATTCCTTGAACACTGAAGCTTTCTTT.

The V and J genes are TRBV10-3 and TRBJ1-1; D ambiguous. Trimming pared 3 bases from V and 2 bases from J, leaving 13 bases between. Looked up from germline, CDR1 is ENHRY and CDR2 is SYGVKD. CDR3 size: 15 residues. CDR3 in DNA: TGTGCCATCAGTGAAAGGGCAGAAACAAACACTGAAGCTTTCTTT. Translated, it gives CAISERAETNTEAFF.

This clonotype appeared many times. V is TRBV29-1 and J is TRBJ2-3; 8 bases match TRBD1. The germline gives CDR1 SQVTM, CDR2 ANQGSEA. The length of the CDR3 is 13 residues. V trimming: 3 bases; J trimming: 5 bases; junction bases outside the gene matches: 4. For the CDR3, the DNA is TGCAGCGTTGAGGAAACAGGGGGAGATACGCAGTATTTT. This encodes CSVEETGGDTQYF.

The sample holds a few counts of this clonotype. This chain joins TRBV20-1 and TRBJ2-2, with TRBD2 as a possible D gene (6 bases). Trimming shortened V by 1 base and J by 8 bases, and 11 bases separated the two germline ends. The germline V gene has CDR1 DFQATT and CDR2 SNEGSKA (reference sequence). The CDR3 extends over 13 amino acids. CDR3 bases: TGCAGTGCTAGAGCCAAGGGGAGGGGGGAGCTGTTTTTT. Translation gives CSARAKGRGELFF.

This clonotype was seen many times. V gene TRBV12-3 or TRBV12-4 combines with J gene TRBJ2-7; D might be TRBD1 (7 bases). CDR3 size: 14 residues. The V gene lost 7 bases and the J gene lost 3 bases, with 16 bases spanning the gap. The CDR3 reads CASTQGGLGYEQYF. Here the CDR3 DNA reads TGTGCCAGCACCCAGGGGGGATTAGGCTACGAGCAGTACTTC.

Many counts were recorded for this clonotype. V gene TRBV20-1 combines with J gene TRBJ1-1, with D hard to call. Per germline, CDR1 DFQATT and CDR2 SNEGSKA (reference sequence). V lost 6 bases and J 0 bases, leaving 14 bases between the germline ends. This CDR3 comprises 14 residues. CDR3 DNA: TGCAGTGCCCCAAACGGAAGGATGAACACTGAAGCTTTCTTT. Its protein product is CSAPNGRMNTEAFF.

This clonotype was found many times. In nucleotides, the CDR3 is TGTGCCAGCAGCTTGGTTGGGGAATGGGATTCACCCCTCCACTTT. Protein: CASSLVGEWDSPLHF. V usage is TRBV5-5 and J usage is TRBJ1-6; D remains ambiguous. Germline CDR1 reads SGHKS; CDR2 reads YYEKEE (reference sequence). V lost 0 bases and J lost 8, with 12 bases in between. CDR3 length equals 15 residues.

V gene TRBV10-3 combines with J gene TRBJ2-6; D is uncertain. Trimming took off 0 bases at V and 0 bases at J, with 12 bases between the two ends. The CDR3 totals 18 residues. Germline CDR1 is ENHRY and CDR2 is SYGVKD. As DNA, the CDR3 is TGTGCCATCAGTGAGTCGATGGGCCGTCTCTCTGGGGCCAACGTCCTGACTTTC. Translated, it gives CAISESMGRLSGANVLTF.

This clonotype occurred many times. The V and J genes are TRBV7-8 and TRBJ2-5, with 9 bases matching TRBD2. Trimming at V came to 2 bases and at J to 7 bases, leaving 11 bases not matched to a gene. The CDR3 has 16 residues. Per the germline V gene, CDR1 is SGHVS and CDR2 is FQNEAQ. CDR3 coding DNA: TGTGCCAGCAGCTTACTTTCGTCTAGCGGGACGGTGACCCAGTACTTC. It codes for CASSLLSSSGTVTQYF.

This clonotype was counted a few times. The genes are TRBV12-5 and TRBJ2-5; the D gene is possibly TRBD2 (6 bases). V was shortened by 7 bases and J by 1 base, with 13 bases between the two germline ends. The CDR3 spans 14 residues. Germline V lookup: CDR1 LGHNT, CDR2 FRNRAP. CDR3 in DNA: TGTGCTAGTGCCGTGGGGGAGGCCCAAGAGACCCAGTACTTC. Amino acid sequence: CASAVGEAQETQYF.